The clone carrying this TCR beta chain was counted between two and nine times. Its antigen remains unknown. This record comes from a study of blood T cells in healthy people across ages. Whole-study findings and limits: Estimates of diversity drawn from one million T cells were considered underestimates.

This CDR3 is built from 13 residues. Deletions cut 1 base from V and 14 bases from J, with 16 bases between. The germline CDR1 and CDR2 sequences are SGHAT and FQNNGV. Donation came from healthy Caucasian individuals in Russia who were aged about 6 to 90. Per sample, at least 6 micrograms of total RNA were extracted. A second roughly 6 to 12 cycle PCR used barcoded and J-beta primers. Tagging of each cDNA molecule was performed by a template-switch adaptor with 12 random nucleotides. MiXCR, run by TCRdb on the 5' RACE reads, gives a single entry per CDR3 protein. The sample carries around 750,000 distinct CDR3 sequences, about 55% recorded once.

Sequencing used blood. This TCR derives from an elderly man in good health. The V gene is TRBV11-2, the J gene TRBJ2-3; D is ambiguous. CDR3 sequence: CASSLGAHRYAYF. The CDR3 bases are TGTGCCAGCAGCTTAGGGGCACACAGATACGCGTATTTT.